These T cell receptor beta chains were read from a single sample in a study of cytomegalovirus exposure and HLA in healthy donors. Sequenced by immunoSEQ multiplex PCR; TCRdb stores in-frame clones only, minus some. The top ten hold less than 2% of the sample, which has about 130,000 clones, roughly 10% seen once. What was sequenced was PBMCs. All receptors come from a man aged 50-60 years in good health and CMV-seronegative. Both conserved end residues are part of each CDR3. Clone size is given for some rows only: seen once, a few or many times, or a class if the clone is expanded.

j_gene: TRBJ1-6; abundance: .; v_gene: TRBV7-9; CDR3aa: CASSQFTGTNSPLHF
j_gene: TRBJ2-7; abundance: .; v_gene: TRBV5-6; CDR3aa: CASSPNVPVLPYEQYF
j_gene: TRBJ2-3; abundance: .; v_gene: TRBV2; CDR3aa: CASKGTSGTDTQYF
j_gene: TRBJ2-5; abundance: few; v_gene: TRBV7-3; CDR3aa: CASSLNAGAGETQYF
j_gene: TRBJ2-3; abundance: many; v_gene: TRBV6-1; CDR3aa: CASSEGQGADTQYF
j_gene: TRBJ2-1; abundance: few; v_gene: TRBV11-1; CDR3aa: CASSLATGGEQFF
j_gene: TRBJ1-1; abundance: .; v_gene: TRBV18; CDR3aa: CASSPAGTGSVATEAFF
j_gene: TRBJ1-1; abundance: few; v_gene: TRBV29-1; CDR3aa: CSASGGRGTEAFF
j_gene: TRBJ2-7; abundance: .; v_gene: TRBV2; CDR3aa: CASSVGLASEQYF
j_gene: TRBJ2-5; abundance: few; v_gene: TRBV2; CDR3aa: CASRGWNRGETQYF
j_gene: TRBJ1-3; abundance: once; v_gene: TRBV28; CDR3aa: CATTYPGAGNTIYF
j_gene: TRBJ2-2; abundance: .; v_gene: TRBV4-1; CDR3aa: CASSQGLAGAADTGELFF
j_gene: TRBJ2-1; abundance: few; v_gene: TRBV9; CDR3aa: CASSDRERSYNEQFF
j_gene: TRBJ1-5; abundance: few; v_gene: TRBV7-2; CDR3aa: CASSLGGGIGNQPQHF
j_gene: TRBJ2-7; abundance: .; v_gene: TRBV27; CDR3aa: CASSRSSGSYEQYF
j_gene: TRBJ1-5; abundance: .; v_gene: TRBV18; CDR3aa: CASSKGQNSNQPQHF
j_gene: TRBJ2-1; abundance: .; v_gene: TRBV19; CDR3aa: CASSTVTSGRYDNEQFF
j_gene: TRBJ2-2; abundance: .; v_gene: TRBV19; CDR3aa: CASGTSGRTTGELFF
j_gene: TRBJ2-6; abundance: few; v_gene: TRBV30; CDR3aa: CALPRASGSSGANVLTF
j_gene: TRBJ1-1; abundance: .; v_gene: TRBV5-1; CDR3aa: CASSLTGDRTEYAFF
j_gene: TRBJ1-1; abundance: few; v_gene: TRBV5-6; CDR3aa: CASSFGTGGRTEAFF
j_gene: TRBJ1-5; abundance: .; v_gene: TRBV28; CDR3aa: CASSYRGVGQPQHF
j_gene: TRBJ1-4; abundance: .; v_gene: TRBV4-2; CDR3aa: CASTNEGVGKLFF
j_gene: TRBJ1-1; abundance: .; v_gene: TRBV2; CDR3aa: CASGGRAGRNTEAFF